These 26 T cell receptor beta chains were sequenced from one sample in a study of cytomegalovirus exposure and HLA in healthy donors. The PCR contained 60 Vbeta and 13 Jbeta primers. Profiled with immunoSEQ multiplex PCR; TCRdb holds only in-frame clones, not every one. The top ten clones hold over 3% of a sample with about 59,000 clones, approximately 80% of them seen once. Specimen: PBMCs. The receptors were sampled from a woman between 40 and 50 years old in good health and CMV-seronegative.

The chain employs TRBV27 and TRBJ2-3; D gene ambiguous. CDR1 and CDR2 (germline): MNHEY, SMNVEV (reference sequence). CDR3 size: 13 residues. Trimming removed 8 bases from V and 2 bases from J, with 11 bases in between. The CDR3 is CASRHGSTDTQYF. CDR3 bases: TGTGCCAGCCGCCACGGGTCCACAGATACGCAGTATTTT.

The gene calls are TRBV28 and TRBJ2-7; possible D gene TRBD2, 6 bases. The CDR3 has 15 amino acids. The germline V and J ends were trimmed by 1 base and 2 bases, with 12 bases remaining between them. Germline assignment: CDR1 MDHEN and CDR2 SYDVKM. The CDR3 DNA sequence: TGTGCCAGCAGTTTATTGACTAGTCCACCCTACGAGCAGTACTTC. Amino acid sequence: CASSLLTSPPYEQYF.

The chain has TRBV28 and TRBJ2-1; 8 bases fit TRBD2. The J segment lost 5 bases and the V segment lost 3 bases, leaving 12 bases of the junction unmatched. This CDR3 contains 17 residues. Germline CDR1 and CDR2: MDHEN and SYDVKM. CDR3 loop: CASSFPRFGREDNEQFF. The DNA for the CDR3 is TGTGCCAGCAGTTTCCCTAGGTTCGGGAGGGAAGACAATGAGCAGTTCTTC.

The V call is TRBV28, the J call TRBJ2-3; maybe TRBD1 (5 bases). Germline CDR1 MDHEN, CDR2 SYDVKM. V was shortened by 3 bases and J by 5 bases, with 15 bases between the two germline ends. The CDR3 has 15 residues. CDR3 sequence reads: CASSFPGLGKDTQYF. CDR3 nucleotide sequence: TGTGCCAGCAGTTTCCCAGGGCTGGGCAAAGATACGCAGTATTTT.

The rearrangement links TRBV28 to TRBJ1-5, with D maybe TRBD1 (6 bases). The length of the CDR3 is 15 residues. CDR1 is MDHEN, CDR2 SYDVKM, per germline. The ends were cut back, 4 bases at V and 1 base at J, with 11 bases in the middle. CDR3 coding DNA: TGTGCCAGCAGTTCCCCCGGGACAAGCAATCAGCCCCAGCATTTT. This gives the protein CASSSPGTSNQPQHF.

The table lists this clone with a few counts. V and J are TRBV7-3 and TRBJ2-2; D call uncertain. This CDR3 comprises 13 residues. V was trimmed by 3 bases and J by 6 bases, leaving 8 bases between them. In germline, CDR1 is SGHTA, CDR2 FQGTGA. The CDR3 nucleotides are TGTGCCAGCAGCTTGTATCAGTCCGGGGAGCTGTTTTTT. Amino acids: CASSLYQSGELFF.

The chain employs TRBV7-9 and TRBJ1-5; possibly TRBD1 for D (6 bases). The germline gives CDR1 SEHNR, CDR2 FQNEAQ (reference sequence). This CDR3 is built from 14 residues. Trimming removed 8 bases from V and 0 bases from J, with 11 bases in between. Written as DNA, the CDR3 is TGTGCCAGCTCAGGGGTTAATAGCAATCAGCCCCAGCATTTT. Residues: CASSGVNSNQPQHF.

The chain recombines TRBV7-9 with TRBJ1-1, with 8 nucleotides matching TRBD1. Germline V gene data show CDR1 as SEHNR and CDR2 as FQNEAQ (reference sequence). The CDR3 runs to 16 residues. J gave up 4 bases and V 2 bases, and 9 bases lay outside the gene matches. CDR3 in amino acids: CASSLLGRGPFTEAFF. CDR3 nucleotides: TGTGCCAGCAGCTTATTAGGCAGGGGGCCTTTCACTGAAGCTTTCTTT.

The chain combines TRBV28 with TRBJ1-5; 7 bases fit TRBD1. Per the germline V gene, CDR1 is MDHEN and CDR2 is SYDVKM. V was clipped by 6 bases and J by 7 bases; unmatched bases: 12. This CDR3 region has 15 residues. The CDR3 sequence is CASREGAGPSQPQHF. The CDR3 DNA reads TGTGCCAGCAGAGAGGGGGCAGGGCCCTCGCAGCCCCAGCATTTT.

V is TRBV18 and J is TRBJ1-5; no clear D gene. Germline V gene data show CDR1 as KGHSH and CDR2 as LQKENI. V was cut by 4 bases and J by 0 bases, with 10 bases left in between. The CDR3 covers 15 residues. In DNA, the CDR3 is TGTGCCAGCTCACTTGCGGGAGATAGCAATCAGCCCCAGCATTTT. It encodes CASSLAGDSNQPQHF.

The chain employs TRBV6-5 and TRBJ2-7, with TRBD1 matching 9 bases. J was trimmed by 5 bases and V by 5 bases; bases with no gene match: 10. Germline CDR1 reads MNHEY; CDR2 reads SVGAGI. This CDR3 is built from 15 residues. This chain's CDR3 is CASSRSGTGFNEQYF. In DNA, the CDR3 is TGTGCCAGCAGTCGTTCCGGGACAGGGTTCAACGAGCAGTACTTC.

The V call is TRBV5-1, the J call TRBJ2-5; 13 bases are a match to TRBD2. The DNA matches TRBJ2-7 better at its end, which makes the J call doubtful. CDR3 size: 17 residues. The germline gives CDR1 SGHRS, CDR2 YFSETQ. The CDR3 nucleotides read TGCGCCAGCAGCTTGAGTGGGGGACTAGCGGGGATATACGAGCAGTACTTC. This translates into CASSLSGGLAGIYEQYF.

The rearrangement uses TRBV30 and TRBJ1-2; D unclear. Germline assignment: CDR1 GTSNPN and CDR2 SVGIG (reference sequence). Trimming removed 5 bases from V and 5 bases from J, with 9 bases in between. CDR3 length equals 11 residues. CDR3 region: CAWARWYGYTF. In DNA form, the CDR3 reads TGTGCCTGGGCCAGGTGGTATGGCTACACCTTC.

CDR3 DNA sequence: TGCAGCGTTGTAGGGTCTAGCCACGAGCAGTACTTC. Translation: CSVVGSSHEQYF. J is TRBJ2-7 and V is TRBV29-1; a weak D match, TRBD2 (5 bases). The ends were cut back, 4 bases at V and 5 bases at J, with 12 bases in the middle. Germline assignment: CDR1 SQVTM and CDR2 ANQGSEA. This CDR3 is built from 12 residues.

In the case of this clone: Other DNA sequences of this sample code for an identical CDR3. This chain joins TRBV18 and TRBJ2-2; TRBD2 aligns across 7 bases. The CDR3 is made up of 16 amino acids. With V trimmed by 0 bases and J by 1 base, 2 bases remained unmatched. In germline, CDR1 is KGHSH, CDR2 LQKENI. The CDR3 reads CASSPPTGGNTGELFF. The CDR3 region has the DNA TGTGCCAGCTCACCACCCACGGGAGGGAACACCGGGGAGCTGTTTTTT.

The chain recombines TRBV18 with TRBJ2-1; possible D gene TRBD2, 6 bases. Germline values: CDR1 KGHSH, CDR2 LQKENI. This CDR3 comprises 14 residues. V lost 4 bases and J 1 base, leaving 8 bases between the germline ends. CDR3 bases: TGTGCCAGCTCACGCCGGGAGTCCTACAATGAGCAGTTCTTC. Its translation: CASSRRESYNEQFF. Filled out from reference TRBV18 and TRBJ2-1, the complete variable domain reads NAGVMQNPRHLVRRRGQEARLRCSPMKGHSHVYWYRQLPEEGLKFMVYLQKENIIDESGMPKERFSAEFPKEGPSILRIQQVVRGDSAAYFCASSRRESYNEQFFGPGTRLTVL.

The chain recombines TRBV2 with TRBJ2-7; 8 bases line up with TRBD2. The CDR3 length is 14 residues. Per germline, CDR1 SNHLY and CDR2 FYNNEI. The J segment lost 5 bases and the V segment lost 2 bases, leaving 5 bases of the junction unmatched. The DNA of the CDR3 is TGTGCCAGCAGTGAAACTAGCGGTGGGGACGAGCAGTACTTC. It translates to CASSETSGGDEQYF.

V and J are TRBV25-1 and TRBJ2-5; perhaps TRBD1 as D (6 bases). Trimming pared 2 bases from V and 3 bases from J, leaving 16 bases between. CDR1 and CDR2 from the germline V gene are MGHDK and SYGVNS. The CDR3 spans 16 residues. The CDR3 DNA reads as TGTGCCAGCAGTGAAAAGGACAGCATAGAAGAAGAGACCCAGTACTTC. This sequence encodes CASSEKDSIEEETQYF.

The table lists this clone with a count of one. This sequence joins TRBV6-1 and TRBJ1-2; the match to TRBD1 covers 8 bases. The germline V gene has CDR1 MNHNS and CDR2 SASEGT. There are 13 residues in the CDR3. Losses at the gene ends were 2 bases for V and 8 bases for J; bases not matched to a gene: 4. The CDR3 DNA reads as TGTGCCAGCAGTGAACAGGGGGCCGGAGGCTACACCTTC. Translating it yields CASSEQGAGGYTF.

This clone was seen a single time. V and J are TRBV29-1 and TRBJ2-1; D call uncertain. The CDR3 covers 11 residues. V was pared by 7 bases and J by 4 bases, with 8 bases between. Germline CDR1 and CDR2: SQVTM and ANQGSEA. CDR3 nucleotides: TGCAGCGCCTTTGTTTACAATGAGCAGTTCTTC. Amino acids: CSAFVYNEQFF.

This clone was recorded once. The chain recombines TRBV11-2 with TRBJ2-2, with D possibly being TRBD2 (6 bases). The CDR3 is made up of 15 amino acids. Germline CDR1 and CDR2: SGHAT and FQNNGV. The ends were cut back, 1 base at V and 6 bases at J, with 12 bases in the middle. The CDR3 region is CASSLVYRESGELFF. For the CDR3, the DNA is TGTGCCAGCAGCTTAGTCTATCGGGAGTCCGGGGAGCTGTTTTTT.

The rearrangement joins TRBV5-1 to TRBJ1-1; unclear D gene. This CDR3 is built from 17 residues. The germline CDR1 and CDR2 sequences are SGHRS and YFSETQ. V lost 0 bases and J lost 0, with 15 bases in between. Written as DNA, the CDR3 is TGCGCCAGCAGCTTGGGCCAGGATCCCGTAATGAACACTGAAGCTTTCTTT. It specifies CASSLGQDPVMNTEAFF.

V is TRBV6-6 and J is TRBJ2-7; TRBD1 might be the D (6 bases). Germline CDR1 and CDR2: MNHNY and SVGAGI (reference sequence). V lost 6 bases and J 7 bases, leaving 22 bases between the germline ends. This CDR3 is built from 15 residues. CDR3 coding DNA: TGTGCCAGCAGAAAAACCCTAACAGGGCTGGGAGAGCAGTACTTC. Its protein is CASRKTLTGLGEQYF.

This chain connects TRBV29-1 to TRBJ1-2; D possibly corresponds to TRBD1 (6 bases). The V end lost 7 bases, the J end lost 6 bases, and 15 bases lay between the germline ends. Germline V CDR1 and CDR2: SQVTM, ANQGSEA. CDR3 length: 12 residues. DNA of the CDR3: TGCAGCGGCCTACAGGGTTGGGATGGCTACACCTTC. This gives the protein CSGLQGWDGYTF.

V is TRBV28 and J is TRBJ2-7, with 7 positions matching TRBD1. Germline CDR1 is MDHEN and CDR2 is SYDVKM. Unmatched junction bases numbered 10, after V lost 5 bases and J lost 3 bases. The CDR3 is made up of 15 amino acids. CDR3 nucleotide sequence: TGTGCCAGCAGTCCCTTCACAGGGGCCGGCTACGAGCAGTACTTC. It yields the protein CASSPFTGAGYEQYF.

V usage is TRBV10-3 and J usage is TRBJ2-2, with 8 bases lining up with TRBD1. CDR3 length equals 13 residues. Germline V gene data show CDR1 as ENHRY and CDR2 as SYGVKD. Trimming removed 8 bases from V and 7 bases from J; junction bases left unmatched: 6. DNA of the CDR3: TGTGCCATCGGGGACAGGAACGACGGGGAGCTGTTTTTT. This translates into CAIGDRNDGELFF.